The 25 T cell receptor beta chains below all came from one sample that was sequenced in a study of blood T cell repertoires in COVID-19. Some clones are missing from TCRdb's copy, which holds only in-frame ones; the method was immunoSEQ multiplex PCR. The data contain roughly 280,000 clones, around 84% of them singletons. The sample taken for sequencing was peripheral blood. The receptors originated from a woman aged 55-69 years with COVID-19, enrolled during active disease.

The rearrangement uses TRBV6-6 and TRBJ2-1; 10 positions match TRBD2. J gave up 7 bases and V 0 bases, and 6 bases lay outside the gene matches. This CDR3 comprises 16 residues. Germline-derived CDR1 and CDR2 are MNHNY and SVGAGI (reference sequence). This CDR3 is CASSYSTSLAGNEQFF. The CDR3 bases are TGTGCCAGCAGTTACTCGACTTCACTAGCGGGAAATGAGCAGTTCTTC.

This chain uses TRBV11-2 with TRBJ1-3; perhaps TRBD1 as D (6 bases). Per the germline V gene, CDR1 is SGHAT and CDR2 is FQNNGV. CDR3 length: 17 amino acids. V lost 4 bases, J lost 3 bases, and 19 bases lay in between. The CDR3 region has the DNA TGTGCCAGCAGCTACGACAGGAGAGCCCGGAGTGGAAACACCATATATTTT. This encodes CASSYDRRARSGNTIYF.

The chain joins TRBV6-4 to TRBJ2-1, with D perhaps TRBD1 (5 bases). Germline CDR1 and CDR2: MRHNA and SNTAGT. The V end lost 10 bases, the J end lost 0 bases, and 13 bases lay between the germline ends. The CDR3 spans 14 residues. The DNA for the CDR3 is TGTGCCACCGCTCTTGGGGCCTCCTACAATGAGCAGTTCTTC. This gives the protein CATALGASYNEQFF.

The J gene is TRBJ1-2, the V gene TRBV9; D is perhaps TRBD1 (5 bases). Trimming removed 4 bases from V and 4 bases from J, with 5 bases in between. CDR1 SGDLS and CDR2 YYNGEE come from the germline V gene. This CDR3 is built from 11 residues. CDR3 nucleotides: TGTGCCAGCAGCACAGGCTATGGCTACACCTTC. This encodes CASSTGYGYTF.

This clone was observed a few times. V gene TRBV20-1 combines with J gene TRBJ1-2, with 9 bases that match TRBD1. CDR1 is DFQATT and CDR2 is SNEGSKA in the germline V gene (reference sequence). Trimming cost V 3 bases and J 8 bases; bases outside gene matches: 4. The CDR3 extends over 12 amino acids. CDR3 nucleotides: TGCAGTGCTAGTTGGACAGGGGAAGGCTACACCTTC. As protein: CSASWTGEGYTF.

The genes are TRBV6-5 and TRBJ1-4; 8 nucleotides match TRBD1. Per the germline V gene, CDR1 is MNHEY and CDR2 is SVGAGI. This CDR3 comprises 15 residues. The trim removed 0 bases at V and 7 bases at J, leaving 4 bases unmatched. This CDR3 reads CASSYSRTGGEKLFF. The CDR3 DNA is TGTGCCAGCAGTTACTCTAGAACAGGGGGTGAAAAACTGTTTTTT.

The V and J genes are TRBV7-2 and TRBJ2-1, with 9 bases fitting TRBD2. The J segment lost 7 bases and the V segment lost 5 bases, leaving 18 bases of the junction unmatched. This CDR3 spans 18 amino acids. Per germline, CDR1 SGHTA and CDR2 FQGNSA. The chain's CDR3 is CASSPPRGREGLRNEQFF. The CDR3 nucleotides are TGTGCCAGCAGCCCCCCGAGGGGGCGGGAGGGCCTCAGGAATGAGCAGTTCTTC.

This rearrangement joins TRBV15 to TRBJ2-7; D ambiguous. The V gene lost 1 base and the J gene lost 7 bases, with 5 bases spanning the gap. The CDR3 is made up of 11 amino acids. CDR1 and CDR2 (germline): LNHNV, YYDKDF (reference sequence). CDR3 protein: CATSRVGEQYF. The CDR3 bases are TGTGCCACCAGCAGAGTCGGGGAGCAGTACTTC.

V gene TRBV12-5 combines with J gene TRBJ2-7; the D gene is possibly TRBD1 (6 bases). The CDR3 covers 13 residues. Per germline, CDR1 LGHNT and CDR2 FRNRAP. The germline V and J ends were trimmed by 5 bases and 0 bases, with 8 bases remaining between them. The CDR3: CASGKDSSYEQYF. CDR3 bases: TGTGCTAGTGGTAAGGACAGCTCCTACGAGCAGTACTTC.

This chain connects TRBV19 to TRBJ2-2; 7 nucleotides agree with TRBD1. V lost 5 bases, J lost 1 base, and 10 bases stayed unmatched. Per germline, CDR1 LNHDA and CDR2 SQIVND (reference sequence). CDR3 length equals 17 residues. Here the CDR3 DNA reads TGTGCCAGTAGTCCAAGGGGGAGACAGGGGAACACCGGGGAGCTGTTTTTT. It encodes CASSPRGRQGNTGELFF.

This clone was detected only a few times. The genes are TRBV10-3 and TRBJ1-4; the match to TRBD1 covers 11 bases. The ends lost 4 bases at V and 8 bases at J; junction bases unmatched: 6. Germline CDR1 ENHRY, CDR2 SYGVKD. The CDR3 is made up of 15 amino acids. The CDR3 DNA sequence: TGTGCCATCAGTGGCCGGGACAGGGGGGAGGAAAAACTGTTTTTT. The encoded protein is CAISGRDRGEEKLFF.

This rearrangement joins TRBV3-1 (or the pseudogene TRBV3-2) to TRBJ2-7; 7 bases align to TRBD1. Germline lookup yields CDR1 LGHDT and CDR2 YNNKEL (reference sequence). J gave up 5 bases and V 4 bases, and 5 bases lay outside the gene matches. The CDR3 is 13 amino acids. CDR3 nucleotide sequence: TGTGCCAGCAGCCGGGACAGTTGGAACGAGCAGTACTTC. It is translated as CASSRDSWNEQYF.

This chain links TRBV11-2 with TRBJ2-7; 9 bases align to TRBD1. The germline V gene has CDR1 SGHAT and CDR2 FQNNGV. The CDR3 is made up of 14 amino acids. J gave up 0 bases and V 7 bases, and 4 bases lay outside the gene matches. For the CDR3, the DNA is TGTGCCAGCACCAGGGACAGGGCCTCCTACGAGCAGTACTTC. It translates to CASTRDRASYEQYF.

The J gene is TRBJ2-1, the V gene TRBV12-5; D possibly corresponds to TRBD2 (6 bases). Trimming removed 0 bases at V and 6 bases at J, with 24 bases between. In germline, CDR1 is LGHNT, CDR2 FRNRAP. The CDR3 consists of 19 residues. CDR3 nucleotide sequence: TGTGCTAGTGGTTTGGTAAGAGGCCCCCGGGACGGGGGTTTCAATGAGCAGTTCTTC. Amino acids: CASGLVRGPRDGGFNEQFF. Full variable domain (rest looked up from reference TRBV12-5 and TRBJ2-1): DARVTQTPRHKVTEMGQEVTMRCQPILGHNTVFWYRQTMMQGLELLAYFRNRAPLDDSGMPKDRFSAEMPDATLATLKIQPSEPRDSAVYFCASGLVRGPRDGGFNEQFFGPGTRLTVL.

As to this clone: The sample contains more than one DNA sequence encoding this CDR3. The V gene is TRBV5-1, the J gene TRBJ1-1; weak D call: TRBD1 (6 bases). Per the germline V gene, CDR1 is SGHRS and CDR2 is YFSETQ. The ends were cut back, 0 bases at V and 4 bases at J, with 7 bases in the middle. The CDR3 extends over 13 amino acids. The CDR3 protein is CASSLGGLTEAFF. CDR3 nucleotide sequence: TGCGCCAGCAGCTTGGGGGGGCTCACTGAAGCTTTCTTT.

The rearrangement uses TRBV27 and TRBJ1-6; weak D call: TRBD1 (6 bases). Germline V gene sequence: CDR1 MNHEY, CDR2 SMNVEV (reference sequence). CDR3 size: 15 residues. Trimming cost V 6 bases and J 5 bases, with 14 bases left between them. CDR3 in DNA: TGTGCCAGCAGACAAGGACAGACCAATAATTCACCCCTCCACTTT. It yields the protein CASRQGQTNNSPLHF.

This clone was found once. The chain recombines TRBV7-9 with TRBJ2-1; D ambiguous. V was pared by 3 bases and J by 0 bases, with 6 bases between. The germline V gene has CDR1 SEHNR and CDR2 FQNEAQ (reference sequence). There are 14 residues in the CDR3. CDR3 loop: CASSFSSSYNEQFF. The CDR3 DNA reads TGTGCCAGCAGCTTCTCCAGCTCCTACAATGAGCAGTTCTTC.

V and J are TRBV30 and TRBJ1-2; 8 bases are shared with TRBD1. CDR1 is GTSNPN, CDR2 SVGIG, per germline (reference sequence). The CDR3 totals 15 residues. Trimming cost V 2 bases and J 4 bases; bases outside gene matches: 9. The CDR3 region has the DNA TGTGCCTGGAGTCCGCGGCCCGGGACAGGCTATGGCTACACCTTC. Translation: CAWSPRPGTGYGYTF.

The chain couples TRBV4-2 to TRBJ2-2; TRBD2 matches 16 bases. The CDR3 loop spans 18 amino acids. Germline values: CDR1 LGHNA, CDR2 YNFKEQ. The junction had 4 bases not matched to a gene; V was cut back by 1 base and J by 5 bases. DNA for the CDR3: TGTGCCAGCAGCCAAGGGGGACTAGCGGGAGGGGAGACCGGGGAGCTGTTTTTT. Translating it yields CASSQGGLAGGETGELFF.

This clone was observed once. CDR3 coding DNA: TGTGCCAGCGCGAGAAACACTGAAGCTTTCTTT. As protein: CASARNTEAFF. V and J are TRBV6-5 and TRBJ1-1; D not resolved. CDR1 is MNHEY, CDR2 SVGAGI, per germline. This CDR3 is 11 amino acids long. V gave up 8 bases and J gave up 2 bases, with 6 bases separating them.

This clone appeared a few times. The CDR3 loop reads CASSLGTHRLEQYF. In nucleotides, the CDR3 is TGTGCCAGCAGTCTCGGGACTCACCGTCTGGAGCAGTACTTC. This rearrangement joins TRBV6-6 to TRBJ2-7, with D perhaps TRBD2 (6 bases). Trimming removed 5 bases at V and 7 bases at J, with 18 bases between. The CDR3 loop spans 14 amino acids. Germline values: CDR1 MNHNY, CDR2 SVGAGI (reference sequence).

The J gene is TRBJ1-5, the V gene TRBV19; D is perhaps TRBD1 (6 bases). CDR3 size: 15 residues. CDR1 is LNHDA and CDR2 is SQIVND in the germline V gene (reference sequence). V shed 6 bases and J shed 11 bases, with 23 bases lying between them. The chain's CDR3 is CASSADSRGSGAQHF. The CDR3 DNA sequence: TGTGCCAGTAGCGCGGACAGTCGGGGCTCAGGGGCCCAGCATTTT. Full variable domain (rest looked up from reference TRBV19 and TRBJ1-5): DGGITQSPKYLFRKEGQNVTLSCEQNLNHDAMYWYRQDPGQGLRLIYYSQIVNDFQKGDIAEGYSVSREKKESFPLTVTSAQKNPTAFYLCASSADSRGSGAQHFGDGTRLSIL.

The CDR3 coding sequence is TGTGCCAGCAGCTTAGGGTCCGTCACAGGGCATGAGCAGTTCTTC. It translates to CASSLGSVTGHEQFF. V gene TRBV7-2 combines with J gene TRBJ2-1; D perhaps matches TRBD1 (6 bases). The ends were cut back, 1 base at V and 8 bases at J, with 15 bases in the middle. This CDR3 has 15 amino acids. The germline CDR1 and CDR2 sequences are SGHTA and FQGNSA.

V is TRBV28 and J is TRBJ1-3; D unclear. The V and J ends lost 2 bases and 2 bases respectively, with 10 bases between them. Germline lookup yields CDR1 MDHEN and CDR2 SYDVKM. CDR3 size: 15 residues. The CDR3, as DNA: TGTGCCAGCAGTTTAATGGAGCCCACTGGAAACACCATATATTTT. It yields the protein CASSLMEPTGNTIYF.

The V and J genes are TRBV5-1 and TRBJ2-3; TRBD2 aligns across 12 bases. Germline V CDR1 and CDR2: SGHRS, YFSETQ. The J segment lost 4 bases and the V segment lost 3 bases, leaving 6 bases of the junction unmatched. CDR3 length: 16 residues. The DNA for the CDR3 is TGCGCCAGCAGCTCCCCTCTAGCGGGAGGGTCAGATACGCAGTATTTT. Protein sequence: CASSSPLAGGSDTQYF.